This entry features one T cell receptor beta chain sequence. The antigen is unknown. 60 Vbeta and 13 Jbeta primers were used in PCR. Sequencing used immunoSEQ multiplex PCR; TCRdb keeps in-frame clones, though not all of them. The sample lists roughly 180,000 clones; about 77% were seen once. This specimen comes from a study of cytomegalovirus exposure and HLA in healthy donors. Study in general: From donors who were HLA-typed, an early data release held around 80 million unique TCRs.

Findings and limits, study-wide: TCR beta chain V- and J-gene trimming was linked, in a later analysis, to a missense variant in DCLRE1C. A later analysis found TCR association rates differed by HLA locus, highest for DRB1 and lowest for HLA-C. The classifier reportedly diagnosed cytomegalovirus status with high sensitivity and specificity.

Trimming removed 0 bases from V and 0 bases from J; junction bases left unmatched: 3. CDR3 length: 16 residues. Germline V CDR1 and CDR2: SGDLS, YYNGEE. Sequenced: PBMCs. This receptor was obtained from a man aged 25 to 40 in good health and CMV-seronegative. The chain joins TRBV9 to TRBJ2-3; 8 bases are shared with TRBD2. The DNA of the CDR3 is TGTGCCAGCAGCGTAGGGCGGGAGGATAGCACAGATACGCAGTATTTT. It encodes CASSVGREDSTDTQYF.